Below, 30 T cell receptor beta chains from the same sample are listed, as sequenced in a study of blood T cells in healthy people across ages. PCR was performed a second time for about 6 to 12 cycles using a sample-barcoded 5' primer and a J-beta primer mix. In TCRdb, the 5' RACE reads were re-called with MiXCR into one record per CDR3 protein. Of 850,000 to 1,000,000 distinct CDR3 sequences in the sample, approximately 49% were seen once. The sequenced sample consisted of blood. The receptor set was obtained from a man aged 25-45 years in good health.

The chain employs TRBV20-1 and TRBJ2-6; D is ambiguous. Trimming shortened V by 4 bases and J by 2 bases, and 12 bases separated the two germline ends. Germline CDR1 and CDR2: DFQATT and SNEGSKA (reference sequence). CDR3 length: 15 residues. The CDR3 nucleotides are TGCAGTGCTAAGGTGGGGTGGGCTGGGGCCAACGTCCTGACTTTC. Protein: CSAKVGWAGANVLTF.

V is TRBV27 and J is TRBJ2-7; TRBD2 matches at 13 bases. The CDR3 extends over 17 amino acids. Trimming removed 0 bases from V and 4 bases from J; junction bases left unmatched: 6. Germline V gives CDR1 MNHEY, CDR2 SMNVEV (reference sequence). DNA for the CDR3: TGTGCCAGCAGTTTATCGGGGACTAGCGGGATGATGTACGAGCAGTACTTC. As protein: CASSLSGTSGMMYEQYF.

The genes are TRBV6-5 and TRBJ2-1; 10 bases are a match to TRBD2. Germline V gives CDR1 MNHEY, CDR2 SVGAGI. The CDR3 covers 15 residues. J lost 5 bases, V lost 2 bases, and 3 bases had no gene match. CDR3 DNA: TGTGCCAGCAGTTACGAACTAGCGGGGAACAATGAGCAGTTCTTC. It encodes CASSYELAGNNEQFF.

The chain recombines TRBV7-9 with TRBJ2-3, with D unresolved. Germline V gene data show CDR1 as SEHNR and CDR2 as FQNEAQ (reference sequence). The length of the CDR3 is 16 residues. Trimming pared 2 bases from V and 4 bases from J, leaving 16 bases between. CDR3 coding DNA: TGTGCCAGCAGCTTAACCAGCTCATCGGCTCCAGATACGCAGTATTTT. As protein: CASSLTSSSAPDTQYF.

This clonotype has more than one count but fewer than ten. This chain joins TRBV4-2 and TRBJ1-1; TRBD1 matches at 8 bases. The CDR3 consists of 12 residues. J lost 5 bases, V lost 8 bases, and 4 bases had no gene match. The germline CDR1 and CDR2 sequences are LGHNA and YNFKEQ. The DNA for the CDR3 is TGTGCCAGCGGACAGGGCGGAACTGAAGCTTTCTTT. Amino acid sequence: CASGQGGTEAFF.

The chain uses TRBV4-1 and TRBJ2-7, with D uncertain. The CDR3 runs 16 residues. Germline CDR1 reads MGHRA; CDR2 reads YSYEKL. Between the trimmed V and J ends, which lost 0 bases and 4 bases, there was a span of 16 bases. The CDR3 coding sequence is TGCGCCAGCAGCCAAGATTCGGCGGTCTCCGGTTACGAGCAGTACTTC. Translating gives CASSQDSAVSGYEQYF.

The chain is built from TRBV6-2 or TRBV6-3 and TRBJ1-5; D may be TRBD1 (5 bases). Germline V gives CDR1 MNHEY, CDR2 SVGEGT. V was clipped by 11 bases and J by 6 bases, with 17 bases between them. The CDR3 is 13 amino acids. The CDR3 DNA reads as TGTGCCGCGGGGGGGACCACGTTTCAGCCCCAGCATTTT. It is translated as CAAGGTTFQPQHF.

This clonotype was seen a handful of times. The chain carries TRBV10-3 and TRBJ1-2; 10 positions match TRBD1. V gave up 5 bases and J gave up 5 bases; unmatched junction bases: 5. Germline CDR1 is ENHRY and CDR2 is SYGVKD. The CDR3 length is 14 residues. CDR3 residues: CAISPGQGSYGYTF. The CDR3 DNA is TGTGCCATCAGTCCGGGACAGGGGTCGTATGGCTACACCTTC.

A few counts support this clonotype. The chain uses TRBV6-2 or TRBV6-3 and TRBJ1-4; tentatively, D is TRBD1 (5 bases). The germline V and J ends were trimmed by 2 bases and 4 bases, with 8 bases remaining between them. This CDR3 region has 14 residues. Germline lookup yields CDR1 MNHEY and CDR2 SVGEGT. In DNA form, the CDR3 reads TGTGCCAGCAGTTACAGGGGACGTAATGAAAAACTGTTTTTT. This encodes CASSYRGRNEKLFF.

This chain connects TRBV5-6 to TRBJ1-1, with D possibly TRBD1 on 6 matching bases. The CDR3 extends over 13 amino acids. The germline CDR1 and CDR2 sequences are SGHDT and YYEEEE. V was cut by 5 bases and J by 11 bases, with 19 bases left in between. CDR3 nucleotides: TGTGCCAGCAGATTATGGGGGGCCCCGGGGGCTTTCTTT. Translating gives CASRLWGAPGAFF.

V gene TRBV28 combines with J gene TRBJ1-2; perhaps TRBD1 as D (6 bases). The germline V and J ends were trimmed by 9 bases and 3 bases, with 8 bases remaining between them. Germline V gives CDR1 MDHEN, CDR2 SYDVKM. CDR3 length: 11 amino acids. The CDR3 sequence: CASRQDYGYTF. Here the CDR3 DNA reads TGTGCCAGTCGACAGGACTATGGCTACACCTTC.

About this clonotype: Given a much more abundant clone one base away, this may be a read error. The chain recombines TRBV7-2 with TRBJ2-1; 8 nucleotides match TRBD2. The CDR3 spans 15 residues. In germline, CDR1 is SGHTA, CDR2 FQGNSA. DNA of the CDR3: TGTGTCAGCAGCTTAGCCAGCGGGAGCTACAATGAGCAGTTCTTC. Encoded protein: CVSSLASGSYNEQFF.

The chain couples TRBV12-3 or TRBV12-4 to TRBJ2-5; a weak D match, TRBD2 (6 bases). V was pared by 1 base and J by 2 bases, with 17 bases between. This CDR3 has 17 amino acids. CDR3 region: CASSLGMTGDSQETQYF. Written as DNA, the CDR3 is TGTGCCAGCAGTTTAGGGATGACGGGGGACTCTCAAGAGACCCAGTACTTC.

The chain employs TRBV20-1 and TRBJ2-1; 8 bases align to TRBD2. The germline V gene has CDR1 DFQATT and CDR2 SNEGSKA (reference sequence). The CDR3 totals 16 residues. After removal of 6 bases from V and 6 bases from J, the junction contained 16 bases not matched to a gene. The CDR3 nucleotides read TGCAGTGCCGCACAGAGGGGTAGCGGGATCTGCAATGAGCAGTTCTTC. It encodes CSAAQRGSGICNEQFF.

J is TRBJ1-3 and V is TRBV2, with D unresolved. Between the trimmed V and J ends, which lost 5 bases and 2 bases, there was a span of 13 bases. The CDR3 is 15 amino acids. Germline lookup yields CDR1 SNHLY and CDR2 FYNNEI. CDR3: CASSSTADPGNTIYF. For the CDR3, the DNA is TGTGCCAGCAGTTCGACGGCCGACCCTGGAAACACCATATATTTT.

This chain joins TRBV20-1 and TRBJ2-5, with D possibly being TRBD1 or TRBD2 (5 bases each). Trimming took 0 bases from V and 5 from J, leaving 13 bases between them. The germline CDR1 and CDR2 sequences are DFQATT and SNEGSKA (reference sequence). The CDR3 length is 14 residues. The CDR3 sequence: CSARDRGTGETQYF. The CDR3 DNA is TGCAGTGCTAGAGACCGGGGCACTGGGGAGACCCAGTACTTC.

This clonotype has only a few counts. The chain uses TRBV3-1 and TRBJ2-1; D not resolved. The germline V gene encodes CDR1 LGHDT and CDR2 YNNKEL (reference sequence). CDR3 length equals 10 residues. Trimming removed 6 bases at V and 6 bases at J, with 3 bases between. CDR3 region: CASRCNEQFF. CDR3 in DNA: TGTGCCAGCAGATGCAATGAGCAGTTCTTC.

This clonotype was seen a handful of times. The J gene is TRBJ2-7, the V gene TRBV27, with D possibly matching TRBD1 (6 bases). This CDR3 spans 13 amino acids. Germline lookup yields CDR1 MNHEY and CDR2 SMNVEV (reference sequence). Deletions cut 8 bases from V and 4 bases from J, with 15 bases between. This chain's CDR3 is CASGAGALYEQYF. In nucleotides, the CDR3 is TGTGCCAGCGGGGCAGGGGCCTTGTACGAGCAGTACTTC.

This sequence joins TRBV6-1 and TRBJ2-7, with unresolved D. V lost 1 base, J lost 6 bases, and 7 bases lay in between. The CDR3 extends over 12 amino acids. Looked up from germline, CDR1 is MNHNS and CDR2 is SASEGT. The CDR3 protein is CASSEDKGEQYF. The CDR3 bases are TGTGCCAGCAGTGAAGACAAGGGCGAGCAGTACTTC.

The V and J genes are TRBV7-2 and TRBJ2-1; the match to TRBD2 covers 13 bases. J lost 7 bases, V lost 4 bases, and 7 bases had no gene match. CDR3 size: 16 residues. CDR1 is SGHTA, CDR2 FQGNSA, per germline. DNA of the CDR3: TGTGCCAGCAGCTATTCAACTAGCGGGGGGGCGAATGAGCAGTTCTTC. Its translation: CASSYSTSGGANEQFF.

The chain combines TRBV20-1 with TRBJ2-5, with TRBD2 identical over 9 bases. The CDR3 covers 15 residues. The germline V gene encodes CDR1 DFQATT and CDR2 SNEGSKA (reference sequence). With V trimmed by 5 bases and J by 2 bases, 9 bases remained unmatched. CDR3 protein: CSAARSSGAQETQYF. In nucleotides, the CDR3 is TGCAGTGCTGCCCGATCTAGCGGGGCACAAGAGACCCAGTACTTC.

The CDR3 reads CASSLLEGANTEAFF. The CDR3 region has the DNA TGTGCCAGCAGCTTATTGGAGGGGGCGAACACTGAAGCTTTCTTT. The chain uses TRBV7-9 and TRBJ1-1; 7 nucleotides align to TRBD1. CDR3 length: 15 amino acids. Germline CDR1 and CDR2: SEHNR and FQNEAQ (reference sequence). Trimming took 2 bases from V and 1 from J; bases not matched to a gene: 4.

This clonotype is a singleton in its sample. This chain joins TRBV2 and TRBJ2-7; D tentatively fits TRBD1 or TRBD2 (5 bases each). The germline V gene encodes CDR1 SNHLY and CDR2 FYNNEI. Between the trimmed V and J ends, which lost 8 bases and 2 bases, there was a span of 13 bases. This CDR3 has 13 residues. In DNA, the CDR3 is TGTGCCAGCGGGGGTAGTGGGGCCTACGAGCAGTACTTC. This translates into CASGGSGAYEQYF.

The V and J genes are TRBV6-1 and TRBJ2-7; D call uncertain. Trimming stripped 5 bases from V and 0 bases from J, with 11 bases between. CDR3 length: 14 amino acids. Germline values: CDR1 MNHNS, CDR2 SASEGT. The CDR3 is CASSFLESSYEQYF. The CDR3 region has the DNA TGTGCCAGCAGTTTTCTGGAGAGCTCCTACGAGCAGTACTTC.

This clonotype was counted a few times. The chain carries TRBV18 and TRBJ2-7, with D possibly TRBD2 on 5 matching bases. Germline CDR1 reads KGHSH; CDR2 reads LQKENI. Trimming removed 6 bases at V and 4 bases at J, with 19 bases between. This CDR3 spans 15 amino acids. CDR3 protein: CASSLGEKVAYEQYF. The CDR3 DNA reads TGTGCCAGCTCCCTTGGAGAAAAGGTAGCGTACGAGCAGTACTTC.

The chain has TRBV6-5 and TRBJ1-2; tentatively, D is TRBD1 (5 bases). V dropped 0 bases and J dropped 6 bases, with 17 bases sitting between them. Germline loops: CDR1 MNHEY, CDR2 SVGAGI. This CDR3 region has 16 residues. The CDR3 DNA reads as TGTGCCAGCAGTTACTCGCAGGTGACAGCAAGGCATGGCTACACCTTC. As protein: CASSYSQVTARHGYTF.

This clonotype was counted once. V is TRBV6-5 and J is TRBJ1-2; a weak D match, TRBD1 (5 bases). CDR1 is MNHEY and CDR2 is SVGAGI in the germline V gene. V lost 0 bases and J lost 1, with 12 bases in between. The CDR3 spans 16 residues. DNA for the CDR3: TGTGCCAGCAGTTACTCGGCAGGGAGAAATAACTATGGCTACACCTTC. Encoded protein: CASSYSAGRNNYGYTF.

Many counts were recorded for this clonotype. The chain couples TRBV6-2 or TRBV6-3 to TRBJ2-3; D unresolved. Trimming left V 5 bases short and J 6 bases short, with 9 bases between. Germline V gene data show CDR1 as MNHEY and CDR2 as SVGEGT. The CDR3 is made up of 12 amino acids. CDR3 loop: CASSNTRDTQYF. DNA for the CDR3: TGTGCCAGCAGTAATACAAGGGATACGCAGTATTTT.

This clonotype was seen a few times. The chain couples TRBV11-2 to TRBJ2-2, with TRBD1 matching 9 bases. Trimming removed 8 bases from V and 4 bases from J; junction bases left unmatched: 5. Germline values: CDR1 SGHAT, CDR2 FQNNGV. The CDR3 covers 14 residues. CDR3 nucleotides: TGTGCCAGCCTACAGGGGGCGGCCACCGGGGAGCTGTTTTTT. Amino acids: CASLQGAATGELFF.

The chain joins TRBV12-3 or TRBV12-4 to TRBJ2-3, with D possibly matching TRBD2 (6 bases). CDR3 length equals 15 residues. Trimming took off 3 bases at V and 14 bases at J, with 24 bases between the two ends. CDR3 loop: CASSFRVEGHRYAYF. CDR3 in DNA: TGTGCCAGCAGTTTCCGTGTGGAGGGGCACAGATACGCGTATTTT.